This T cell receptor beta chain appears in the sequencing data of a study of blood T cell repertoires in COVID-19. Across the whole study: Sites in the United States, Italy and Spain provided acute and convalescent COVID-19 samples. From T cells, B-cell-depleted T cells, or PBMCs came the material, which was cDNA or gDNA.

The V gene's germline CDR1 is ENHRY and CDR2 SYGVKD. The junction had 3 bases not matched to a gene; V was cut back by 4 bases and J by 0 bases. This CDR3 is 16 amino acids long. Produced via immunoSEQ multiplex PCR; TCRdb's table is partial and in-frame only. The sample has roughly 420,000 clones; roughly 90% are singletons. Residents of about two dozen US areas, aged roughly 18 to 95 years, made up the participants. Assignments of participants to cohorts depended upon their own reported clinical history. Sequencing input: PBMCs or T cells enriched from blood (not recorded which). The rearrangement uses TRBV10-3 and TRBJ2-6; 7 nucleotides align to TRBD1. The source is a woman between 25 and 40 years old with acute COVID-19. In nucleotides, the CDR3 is TGTGCCATCAGTGCTTCAGGGGGCTCTGGGGCCAACGTCCTGACTTTC. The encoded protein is CAISASGGSGANVLTF.